These 25 T cell receptor beta chains came from one sample sequenced in a study of breast tumors, draining lymph nodes, adjacent tissues. The lymph nodes were axillary draining lymph nodes from breast cancer patients. TCRdb called the multiplex PCR reads again in MiXCR, with one record for every CDR3 protein. The repertoire holds fewer than 150,000 distinct CDR3 sequences, with approximately 21% as singletons. Sample: axillary lymph node tissue. The receptors here all came from a female donor with breast cancer. Some clones in this sample may be carry-over from other donors' samples.

V gene TRBV25-1 combines with J gene TRBJ2-3, with 13 bases aligning to TRBD2. Trimming removed 4 bases from V and 6 bases from J; junction bases left unmatched: 7. The CDR3 has 16 residues. Germline CDR1 MGHDK, CDR2 SYGVNS. CDR3: CASSGNGLAGADTQYF. CDR3 DNA: TGTGCCAGCAGTGGCAATGGACTAGCGGGAGCGGATACGCAGTATTTT.

This clonotype was counted many times. The V and J genes are TRBV2 and TRBJ2-6, with TRBD2 matching over 10 bases. The CDR3 runs to 16 residues. The ends lost 6 bases at V and 0 bases at J; junction bases unmatched: 2. CDR1 is SNHLY and CDR2 is FYNNEI in the germline V gene. The CDR3 sequence: CASREREGSGANVLTF. CDR3 nucleotides: TGTGCCAGCAGGGAGCGGGAGGGCTCTGGGGCCAACGTCCTGACTTTC.

A few counts support this clonotype. The chain links TRBV12-3 or TRBV12-4 to TRBJ2-5; 9 positions agree with TRBD2. After removal of 9 bases from V and 9 bases from J, the junction contained 23 bases not matched to a gene. The CDR3 length is 17 residues. The chain's CDR3 is CASRFGSGGTSGEAQYF. CDR3 in DNA: TGTGCCAGTCGGTTTGGTAGCGGGGGCACCTCTGGGGAGGCCCAGTACTTC.

This clonotype was picked up a small number of times. The gene calls are TRBV3-1 and TRBJ1-2; 7 nucleotides match TRBD1. With V trimmed by 4 bases and J by 8 bases, 7 bases remained unmatched. Looked up from germline, CDR1 is LGHDT and CDR2 is YNNKEL (reference sequence). The CDR3 spans 13 residues. CDR3 coding DNA: TGTGCCAGCAGCCCGCCGACAGGGAACGGCTACACCTTC. It is translated as CASSPPTGNGYTF. Supplemented by reference TRBV3-1 and TRBJ1-2, the full variable domain reads DTAVSQTPKYLVTQMGNDKSIKCEQNLGHDTMYWYKQDSKKFLKIMFSYNNKELIINETVPNRFSPKSPDKAHLNLHINSLELGDSAVYFCASSPPTGNGYTFGSGTRLTVV.

This clonotype was counted at least ten times. The chain carries TRBV6-2 or TRBV6-3 and TRBJ2-5; 12 positions agree with TRBD2. Germline V gives CDR1 MNHEY, CDR2 SVGEGT. J gave up 4 bases and V 5 bases, and 8 bases lay outside the gene matches. CDR3 length: 16 residues. The CDR3 DNA reads TGTGCCAGCAGTCGATGGACTAGCGGGATTCGAGAGACCCAGTACTTC. Translation: CASSRWTSGIRETQYF.

Details on this clonotype: This may stem from a read error, because a much larger clone lies one nucleotide away. This chain joins TRBV19 and TRBJ2-1; D gene unclear. CDR1 is LNHDA, CDR2 SQIVND, per germline (reference sequence). The V end lost 5 bases, the J end lost 10 bases, and 18 bases lay between the germline ends. This CDR3 region has 14 residues. This chain's CDR3 is CASSRPQGLGEQFF. The CDR3 nucleotides read TGTGCCAGTAGTCGCCCCCAAGGGCTTGGGGAGCAGTTCTTC.

Concerning this clonotype: Compared with germline, one end of the junction differs, possibly owing to a read error. The chain uses TRBV4-1 and TRBJ2-6, with D tentatively TRBD2 (6 bases). The CDR3 has 17 amino acids. Germline V gives CDR1 MGHRA, CDR2 YSYEKL. CDR3 nucleotide sequence: TGCGCCAGCAGCCAAGATTATGGGGACTCTGGGGCCGACGTCCTGACTTTC. Translated: CASSQDYGDSGADVLTF.

At least ten counts were recorded for this clonotype. The chain uses TRBV20-1 and TRBJ1-2; D call uncertain. With 6 bases removed from V and 8 bases from J, the gap between germline ends came to 16 bases. In germline, CDR1 is DFQATT, CDR2 SNEGSKA (reference sequence). The CDR3 runs to 12 residues. The CDR3 loop is CSATPDSLGYTF. Written as DNA, the CDR3 is TGCAGTGCCACACCCGACTCTCTCGGCTACACCTTC.

This clonotype appeared many times. The V gene is TRBV7-3, the J gene TRBJ2-3, with D possibly TRBD1 on 5 matching bases. The CDR3 spans 15 residues. The V and J ends lost 2 bases and 2 bases respectively, with 11 bases between them. Per germline, CDR1 SGHTA and CDR2 FQGTGA. The CDR3 DNA follows: TGTGCCAGCAGCTTATGGGGCGGATACACAGATACGCAGTATTTT. Encoded protein: CASSLWGGYTDTQYF.

This clonotype showed up many times. This sequence joins TRBV10-3 and TRBJ2-7; no clear D gene. The V end was cut by 4 bases, the J end by 4 bases, with 11 bases between. Germline CDR1 is ENHRY and CDR2 is SYGVKD. CDR3 length: 13 amino acids. CDR3 protein: CAISASLSYEQYF. The CDR3 DNA follows: TGTGCCATCAGTGCTTCCCTGTCGTACGAGCAGTACTTC.

With respect to this clonotype: A read error may explain this, as a much larger clone is one base away. This chain connects TRBV6-1 to TRBJ2-7; 8 bases are shared with TRBD2. The CDR3 sequence is 16 residues long. Germline CDR1 and CDR2: MNHNS and SASEGT. Trimming removed 7 bases from V and 0 bases from J; junction bases left unmatched: 11. This CDR3 reads CASTAPAGRASYEQYF. DNA for the CDR3: TGTGCCAGCACCGCCCCTGCCGGGAGGGCCTCCTACGAGCAGTACTTC.

This clonotype was detected many times. The chain combines TRBV25-1 with TRBJ2-3; the match to TRBD1 covers 7 bases. The germline V gene encodes CDR1 MGHDK and CDR2 SYGVNS. The CDR3 is 12 amino acids. V shed 7 bases and J 4 bases; nucleotides not matched to a gene: 2. This CDR3 is CASKTGADTQYF. The CDR3 region has the DNA TGTGCCAGCAAAACAGGGGCAGATACGCAGTATTTT.

This clonotype has a count of ten or more. The V and J genes are TRBV12-3 or TRBV12-4 and TRBJ2-7; 9 positions agree with TRBD2. The junction had 6 bases not matched to a gene; V was cut back by 0 bases and J by 3 bases. This CDR3 has 16 residues. The CDR3 spells CASSLASGSLNYEQYF. As DNA, the CDR3 is TGTGCCAGCAGTTTAGCTAGCGGGAGTCTCAACTACGAGCAGTACTTC.

Note on this clonotype: A much larger clonotype is one base distant, so this may be a read error. The V call is TRBV5-1, the J call TRBJ2-1, with D possibly matching TRBD2 (6 bases). The CDR3 has 15 residues. Germline V gene lookup returns CDR1 SGHRS and CDR2 YFSETQ. The CDR3, as DNA: TGCGCCAGCAGCCCAGCGGGCTTCTCCTACAATGGGCAGTTCTTC. Amino acid sequence: CASSPAGFSYNGQFF.

This clonotype was counted ten times or more. The CDR3 sequence is CASSLGLADNEQFF. CDR3 sequence (DNA): TGTGCCAGCAGCTTGGGACTAGCTGACAATGAGCAGTTCTTC. The chain uses TRBV9 and TRBJ2-1; 9 bases line up with TRBD2. CDR1 and CDR2 (germline): SGDLS, YYNGEE. Trimming cost V 4 bases and J 5 bases; bases outside gene matches: 4. CDR3 size: 14 residues.

This clonotype has at least ten counts. The chain couples TRBV9 to TRBJ1-6, with D hard to call. Trimming removed 0 bases at V and 7 bases at J, with 8 bases between. The CDR3 runs to 14 residues. Germline assignment: CDR1 SGDLS and CDR2 YYNGEE. The CDR3 spells CASSVGGANSPLHF. CDR3 coding DNA: TGTGCCAGCAGCGTAGGTGGAGCGAATTCACCCCTCCACTTT.

This clonotype has ten or more counts. The V call is TRBV15, the J call TRBJ2-1; 12 nucleotides agree with TRBD2. V dropped 5 bases and J dropped 10; count of bases not matched to a gene: 9. The CDR3 is 15 amino acids. Germline lookup yields CDR1 LNHNV and CDR2 YYDKDF (reference sequence). The DNA for the CDR3 is TGTGCCACCAGCGCTCGGACTAGCGGGATCGACGAGCAGTTCTTC. Translated: CATSARTSGIDEQFF.

This clonotype showed up many times. The chain joins TRBV24-1 to TRBJ1-2; a possible D gene is TRBD1 (6 bases). Deletions cut 4 bases from V and 8 bases from J, with 16 bases between. Germline-derived CDR1 and CDR2 are KGHDR and SFDVKD. The CDR3 length is 14 residues. The CDR3 here is CATSEPYREAGYTF. The CDR3 nucleotides are TGTGCCACCAGTGAGCCCTACAGGGAGGCGGGCTACACCTTC.

Comments on this clonotype: The CDR3 carries no conserved terminal phenylalanine or tryptophan, so it likely arises from a read error. This chain uses TRBV11-2 with TRBJ2-5, with D hard to call. The germline V gene encodes CDR1 SGHAT and CDR2 FQNNGV. This CDR3 is built from 15 residues. Trimming removed 4 bases at V and 0 bases at J, with 12 bases between. CDR3 residues: CASSSLTWYQETQYS. The CDR3 bases are TGTGCCAGCAGCTCCCTGACCTGGTACCAAGAGACCCAGTACTCC.

There are many counts of this clonotype. V usage is TRBV19 and J usage is TRBJ1-6; no reliable D call. The germline CDR1 and CDR2 sequences are LNHDA and SQIVND (reference sequence). V gave up 4 bases and J gave up 5 bases, with 9 bases separating them. CDR3 length: 14 amino acids. CDR3 sequence reads: CASSSGFNNSPLHF. The DNA for the CDR3 is TGTGCCAGTAGTAGCGGATTCAATAATTCACCCCTCCACTTT.

As for this clonotype: It may be a read error: a sequence one base away is much more abundant. The gene calls are TRBV6-5 and TRBJ2-1, with no clear D. Germline V gives CDR1 MNHEY, CDR2 SVGAGI. The CDR3 has 12 amino acids. V dropped 11 bases and J dropped 6 bases, with 14 bases sitting between them. In nucleotides, the CDR3 is TGTGCCTGCATGACCCCCTCCAATGAGCAGTTCTTC. It codes for CACMTPSNEQFF.

At least ten counts were recorded for this clonotype. J is TRBJ2-1 and V is TRBV18; 9 nucleotides line up with TRBD1. The CDR3 runs 15 residues. Trimming cost V 6 bases and J 9 bases; bases outside gene matches: 12. From germline, CDR1 is KGHSH and CDR2 LQKENI. In nucleotides, the CDR3 is TGTGCCAGCTCCCTGGACAGGGGCCCGAATCTTGAGCAGTTCTTC. Translation gives CASSLDRGPNLEQFF.

This clonotype was observed a few times. Since a much larger clone is just one base distant, this may be a read error. V and J are TRBV11-2 and TRBJ1-3, with no clear D. Germline V gene data show CDR1 as SGHAT and CDR2 as FQNNGV. The CDR3 is 14 amino acids. The CDR3 DNA is TGTGCCAGCAGCTTAGAGCGGACTGGAGACACCATATATTTT. Protein product: CASSLERTGDTIYF.

This clonotype was seen at least ten times. The chain joins TRBV7-9 to TRBJ2-1, with D hard to call. Per germline, CDR1 SEHNR and CDR2 FQNEAQ (reference sequence). This CDR3 comprises 15 residues. Trimming shortened V by 4 bases and J by 4 bases, and 14 bases separated the two germline ends. CDR3 bases: TGTGCCAGCAGCTCCCTCGCTGAGACTTACAATGAGCAGTTCTTC. Protein product: CASSSLAETYNEQFF.

This clonotype was counted between two and nine times. The J gene is TRBJ1-6, the V gene TRBV28; 8 positions agree with TRBD1. CDR3 length equals 15 residues. CDR1 is MDHEN, CDR2 SYDVKM, per germline. The V gene end was trimmed by 5 bases and the J gene end by 6 bases; junction bases not matched to a gene: 6. DNA of the CDR3: TGTGCCAGCAGTCCCTGGGACAGGAGTAATTCACCCCTCCACTTT. It codes for CASSPWDRSNSPLHF. The whole variable domain, filled in from reference TRBV28 and TRBJ1-6, reads DVKVTQSSRYLVKRTGEKVFLECVQDMDHENMFWYRQDPGLGLRLIYFSYDVKMKEKGDIPEGYSVSREKKERFSLILESASTNQTSMYLCASSPWDRSNSPLHFGNGTRLTVT.